This TCR beta chain was sequenced in a study of CD8 T cells in Susac syndrome. Random hexamers served to reverse transcribe about 0.5 to 1 ug RNA. Coverage of TCR beta CDR3 amplification by immunoSEQ multiplex PCR extended to 54 Vbeta and 13 Jbeta. TCRdb re-derived calls from the immunoSEQ multiplex PCR reads in MiXCR, one entry per CDR3 protein. This sample has 150,000 to 200,000 distinct CDR3 sequences, with nearly 97% found just once. The sequenced target, TCR beta, came from blood CD8+ and CD4+ T cells. The multiple sclerosis control group was made up of treatment-naive patients with stable or active relapsing-remitting disease. Negative isolation yielded CD8+ and CD4+ T cells; FACS enriched TEMRA cells. This CDR3 comprises 12 residues. From germline, CDR1 is GTSNPN and CDR2 SVGIG (reference sequence). Trimming removed 4 bases from V and 3 bases from J, with 9 bases in between.

Input material: CD4+ T cells from PBMCs. This TCR was sampled from a human donor with multiple sclerosis. This sequence joins TRBV30 and TRBJ1-2; D unresolved. The CDR3 bases are TGTGCCTGGATGACCGCTTACTATGGCTACACCTTC. This translates into CAWMTAYYGYTF.